Listed below are T cell receptor beta chains from one sample, sequenced in a study of T cells expressing NK-cell markers. TCRdb reworked the 5' RACE reads into one entry per CDR3 protein, no DNA. This listing includes around 380,000 distinct CDR3 sequences. Sample: blood T cells: a sorted CD56 or NKG2C T cell subset, CD4+ or CD8+ T cells, or bulk PBMC T cells (not recorded which). The source is a woman in her 50s in good health. Both conserved end residues are part of each CDR3. The order of the fields is V gene, J gene, CDR3 protein.

v_call: TRBV6-2/TRBV6-3; j_call: TRBJ1-3; cdr3_aa: CASSYGTSSSGNTIYF
v_call: TRBV20-1; j_call: TRBJ2-1; cdr3_aa: CSANRLWGDSYNEQFF
v_call: TRBV11-2; j_call: TRBJ2-1; cdr3_aa: CASSSNLNEQFF
v_call: TRBV20-1; j_call: TRBJ1-5; cdr3_aa: CSAREEAGMGNQPQHF
v_call: TRBV24-1; j_call: TRBJ2-5; cdr3_aa: CATSVKETQYF
v_call: TRBV4-2; j_call: TRBJ2-2; cdr3_aa: CASSQDWLAPGELFF
v_call: TRBV20-1; j_call: TRBJ2-3; cdr3_aa: CSATHKGALPDTQYF
v_call: TRBV5-1; j_call: TRBJ2-2; cdr3_aa: CASSLGGLGTGELFF
v_call: TRBV2; j_call: TRBJ2-7; cdr3_aa: CASTGTALYEQYF
v_call: TRBV20-1; j_call: TRBJ2-3; cdr3_aa: CSAPGLRETDTQYF
v_call: TRBV12-3/TRBV12-4; j_call: TRBJ2-3; cdr3_aa: CASSLVFGTGGTDTQYF
v_call: TRBV4-1; j_call: TRBJ2-2; cdr3_aa: CASRGRFGELFF
v_call: TRBV6-1; j_call: TRBJ1-4; cdr3_aa: CASTSGQRNEKLFF
v_call: TRBV10-1; j_call: TRBJ2-1; cdr3_aa: CASSESREGDEQFF
v_call: TRBV6-5; j_call: TRBJ1-1; cdr3_aa: CASRKMGGTEAFF
v_call: TRBV6-2/TRBV6-3; j_call: TRBJ2-1; cdr3_aa: CASSDPTGDNEQFF
v_call: TRBV20-1; j_call: TRBJ2-7; cdr3_aa: CSARDPTSGRGVSYEQYF
v_call: TRBV27; j_call: TRBJ2-1; cdr3_aa: CASSFSVGSLPHNEQFF
v_call: TRBV12-3/TRBV12-4; j_call: TRBJ1-5; cdr3_aa: CASSLAGDNQPQHF
v_call: TRBV12-3/TRBV12-4; j_call: TRBJ1-3; cdr3_aa: CASSLGGSRPGNTIYF
v_call: TRBV15; j_call: TRBJ2-3; cdr3_aa: CATSRDDRGRMGDTQYF
v_call: TRBV12-3/TRBV12-4; j_call: TRBJ2-3; cdr3_aa: CASSPLAGGQADTQYF
v_call: TRBV15; j_call: TRBJ2-1; cdr3_aa: CATSEVREQFF
v_call: TRBV29-1; j_call: TRBJ2-7; cdr3_aa: CSVPGTSIHEQYF
v_call: TRBV11-3; j_call: TRBJ2-2; cdr3_aa: CASLSDTGELFF
v_call: TRBV13; j_call: TRBJ2-1; cdr3_aa: CASSLRSRGASGRQHNEQFF
v_call: TRBV20-1; j_call: TRBJ1-5; cdr3_aa: CSARDPATQSQHF
v_call: TRBV4-2; j_call: TRBJ2-1; cdr3_aa: CASTATGIGSYNEQFF
v_call: TRBV12-5; j_call: TRBJ2-6; cdr3_aa: CASGGGDSGANVLTF
v_call: TRBV6-6; j_call: TRBJ2-1; cdr3_aa: CASSYTGFDEQFF
v_call: TRBV9; j_call: TRBJ2-1; cdr3_aa: CASSPTGGDNNEQFF
v_call: TRBV5-6; j_call: TRBJ1-5; cdr3_aa: CASSEYRGNQPQHF
v_call: TRBV29-1; j_call: TRBJ2-3; cdr3_aa: CSVGSGTSTDTQYF
v_call: TRBV29-1; j_call: TRBJ2-5; cdr3_aa: CSVARTGSQETQYF
v_call: TRBV30; j_call: TRBJ2-4; cdr3_aa: CAWRNPGQLAKNIQYF
v_call: TRBV7-2; j_call: TRBJ2-1; cdr3_aa: CASSPRVLAGGHNEQFF
v_call: TRBV20-1; j_call: TRBJ2-5; cdr3_aa: CSGTSGSKTQYF
v_call: TRBV5-1; j_call: TRBJ2-1; cdr3_aa: CASSLGGGYNNEQFF
v_call: TRBV10-3; j_call: TRBJ1-6; cdr3_aa: CAISDRSENSPLHF
v_call: TRBV6-6; j_call: TRBJ2-7; cdr3_aa: CASSYTMGLAEPLEQYF
v_call: TRBV6-5; j_call: TRBJ1-1; cdr3_aa: CASSPLGPGTEAFF
v_call: TRBV5-1; j_call: TRBJ2-3; cdr3_aa: CASSSAGLPRDTQYF
v_call: TRBV12-3/TRBV12-4; j_call: TRBJ2-1; cdr3_aa: CASSLRAGSVNEQFF
v_call: TRBV12-3/TRBV12-4; j_call: TRBJ2-5; cdr3_aa: CASSPGRALARETQYF
v_call: TRBV12-3/TRBV12-4; j_call: TRBJ2-7; cdr3_aa: CASSLSVAGVQEQYF